The subject of this entry is one T cell receptor beta chain. The sample belongs to a study of blood T cell repertoires in COVID-19. Here immunoSEQ multiplex PCR was the method, and the copy in TCRdb shows in-frame clones only, minus some. The sample holds about 150,000 clones; around nine tenths are singletons and the top ten take under 2.5%. This CDR3 region has 17 residues. V was clipped by 5 bases and J by 4 bases; unmatched bases: 11. Germline CDR1 and CDR2: SGHVS and FNYEAQ. The chain recombines TRBV7-6 with TRBJ2-3; 11 bases are shared with TRBD2. This sequence was found in a woman in her seventies with acute or convalescent COVID-19. Sequenced: peripheral blood. CDR3 region: CASSPQLAGALPDTQYF. The CDR3 DNA sequence: TGTGCCAGCAGCCCGCAACTAGCGGGGGCCCTCCCAGATACGCAGTATTTT.